This T cell receptor (beta chain) is from a study of blood T cell repertoires in COVID-19 (dated by TCRdb to the early 2020s). Study-level background: Samples covering the acute and convalescent phases of COVID-19 were provided by collaborators in the United States, Italy and Spain. The prospective study material was composed of cDNA or gDNA derived from T cells, B-cell-depleted T cells, or PBMCs. Where available, HLA class I and class II types were taken from metadata supplied by the sample provider and were not determined by assay-based typing. The repertoires were made available in a free public database intended to serve as a resource for research on the immune response to SARS-CoV-2. The samples were drawn from two sources: the first 160 participants of the ongoing ImmuneRACE study, and some 1,300 subjects contributed by 6 global collaborators. A de-identified subject ID, COVID-19 status, age in years and sex were almost always included in the sample metadata. Subjects who had been exposed to COVID-19, were actively infected with it, or had recovered from it provided the deeply sampled blood TCRbeta repertoires that made up the dataset.

Another Seattle source contributed samples from volunteer blood donors who had recovered from COVID-19. The collaborating institutions used their own protocols to collect whole blood in K2EDTA tubes. Collaborator samples were shipped for TCRbeta analysis as frozen whole blood, isolated PBMCs, or DNA extracted from either sample type. TCRbeta CDR3 regions were amplified from genomic DNA using the immunoSEQ Assay, a bias-controlled multiplex PCR. The study's processing was this. The number of nucleated cells in each sample was estimated by amplification of reference gene primers within the assay. Sequence reads were collapsed and filtered to measure the absolute abundance of every unique TCRbeta CDR3 rearrangement. For each sample, productive Simpson clonality was calculated as the square root of Simpson's diversity index over productive rearrangements. TCRdb limited this immuneACCESS table to in-frame rearrangements with V and J called. A share of clones is missing; checked studies link under half to unresolved V genes, and the rest is unexplained. Clonal size and the V and J genes are those of that table, whereas D and trimming came from the DNA. For this sample there are approximately 240,000 clones; around four fifths appear just once. The ten largest clones take up roughly 5.3% of the sample.

Summary of the overall study and its limitations: The amount of clinical and demographic metadata varied by source and participant and was provided uncurated.

About this clone: Its specific antigen is unknown. No clone much larger than this one lies a single base away; base qualities are absent.

The CDR3 runs 14 amino acids, cysteine and phenylalanine included. Only the CDR3 portion is preserved as DNA: 42 bases, with reading frame beginning at the first base. The junction carries 17 bases between V and J, which are trimmed by 5 bases and 7 bases respectively. The germline V gene (reference sequence) specifies LGHDT as CDR1 and YNNKEL as CDR2. What was sequenced was peripheral blood. The chain is made from TRBV3-1 (or the pseudogene TRBV3-2) and TRBJ1-2; the D gene is perhaps TRBD1, on 5 matching bases. The sequence was obtained from a woman aged 55-70 years who had recovered from COVID-19. This receptor carries the CDR3 CASSITWGEGGYTF. The sequence in DNA is TGTGCCAGCAGCATTACCTGGGGGGAGGGTGGCTACACCTTC.